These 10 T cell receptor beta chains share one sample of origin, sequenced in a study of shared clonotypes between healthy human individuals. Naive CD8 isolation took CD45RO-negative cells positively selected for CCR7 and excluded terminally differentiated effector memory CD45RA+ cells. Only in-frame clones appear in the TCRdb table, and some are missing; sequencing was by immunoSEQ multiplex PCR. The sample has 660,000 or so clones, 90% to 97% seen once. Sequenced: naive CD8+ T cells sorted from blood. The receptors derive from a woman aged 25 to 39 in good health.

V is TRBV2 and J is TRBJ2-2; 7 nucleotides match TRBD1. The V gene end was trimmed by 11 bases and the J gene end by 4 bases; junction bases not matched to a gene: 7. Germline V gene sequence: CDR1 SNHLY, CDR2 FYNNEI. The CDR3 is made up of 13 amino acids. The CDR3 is CAYWTGSTGELFF. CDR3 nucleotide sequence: TGTGCCTACTGGACAGGATCCACCGGGGAGCTGTTTTTT.

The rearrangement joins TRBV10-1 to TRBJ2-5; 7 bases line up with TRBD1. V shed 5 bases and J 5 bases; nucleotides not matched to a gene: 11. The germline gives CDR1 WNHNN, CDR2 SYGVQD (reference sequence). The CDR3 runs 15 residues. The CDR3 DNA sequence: TGCGCCAGCAGTTCGTACCGACAGGGTCCGGAGACCCAGTACTTC. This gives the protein CASSSYRQGPETQYF.

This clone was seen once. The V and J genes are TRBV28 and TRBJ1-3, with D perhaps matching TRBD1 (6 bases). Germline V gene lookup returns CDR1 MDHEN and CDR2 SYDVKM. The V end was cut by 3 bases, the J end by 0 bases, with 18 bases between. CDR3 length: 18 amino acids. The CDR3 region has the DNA TGTGCCAGCAGTTTTGGTACAGGGTGGCGGTACTCTGGAAACACCATATATTTT. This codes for CASSFGTGWRYSGNTIYF.

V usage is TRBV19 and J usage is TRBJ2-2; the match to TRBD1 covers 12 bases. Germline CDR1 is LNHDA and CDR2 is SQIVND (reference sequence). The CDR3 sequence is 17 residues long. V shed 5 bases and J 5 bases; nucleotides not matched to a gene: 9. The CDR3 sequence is CASSQLRDRGRTGELFF. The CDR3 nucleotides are TGTGCCAGTAGTCAACTCCGGGACAGGGGGCGGACCGGGGAGCTGTTTTTT.

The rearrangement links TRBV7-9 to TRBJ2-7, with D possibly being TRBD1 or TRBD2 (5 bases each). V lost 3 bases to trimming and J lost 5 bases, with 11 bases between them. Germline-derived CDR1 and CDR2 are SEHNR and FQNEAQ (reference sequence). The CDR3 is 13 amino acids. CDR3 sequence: CASSLPRDDEQYF. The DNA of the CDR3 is TGTGCCAGCAGCTTGCCCAGGGACGACGAGCAGTACTTC.

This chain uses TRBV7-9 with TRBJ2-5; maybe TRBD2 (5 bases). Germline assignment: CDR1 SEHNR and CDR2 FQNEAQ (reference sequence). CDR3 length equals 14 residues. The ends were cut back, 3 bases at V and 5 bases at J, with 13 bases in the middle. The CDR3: CASSFGGGFETQYF. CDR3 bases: TGTGCCAGCAGCTTTGGAGGTGGGTTCGAGACCCAGTACTTC.

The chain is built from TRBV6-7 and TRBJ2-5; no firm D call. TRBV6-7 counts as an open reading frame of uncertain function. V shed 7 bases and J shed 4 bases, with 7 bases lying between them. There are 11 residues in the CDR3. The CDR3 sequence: CASTNIETQYF. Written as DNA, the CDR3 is TGTGCCAGCACGAACATAGAGACCCAGTACTTC.

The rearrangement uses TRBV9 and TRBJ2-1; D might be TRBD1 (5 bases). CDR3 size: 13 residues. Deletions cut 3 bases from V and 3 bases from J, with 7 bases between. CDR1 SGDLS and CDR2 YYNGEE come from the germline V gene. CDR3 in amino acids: CASSAGHYNEQFF. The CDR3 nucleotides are TGTGCCAGCAGCGCCGGACACTACAATGAGCAGTTCTTC. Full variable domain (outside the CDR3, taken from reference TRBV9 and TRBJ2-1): DSGVTQTPKHLITATGQRVTLRCSPRSGDLSVYWYQQSLDQGLQFLIQYYNGEERAKGNILERFSAQQFPDLHSELNLSSLELGDSALYFCASSAGHYNEQFFGPGTRLTVL.

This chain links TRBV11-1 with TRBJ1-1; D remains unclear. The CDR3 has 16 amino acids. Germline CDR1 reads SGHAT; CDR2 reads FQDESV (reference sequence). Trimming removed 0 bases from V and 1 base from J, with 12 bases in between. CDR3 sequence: CASSLAVGTKNTEAFF. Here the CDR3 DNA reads TGTGCCAGCAGCTTAGCGGTAGGCACAAAGAACACTGAAGCTTTCTTT.

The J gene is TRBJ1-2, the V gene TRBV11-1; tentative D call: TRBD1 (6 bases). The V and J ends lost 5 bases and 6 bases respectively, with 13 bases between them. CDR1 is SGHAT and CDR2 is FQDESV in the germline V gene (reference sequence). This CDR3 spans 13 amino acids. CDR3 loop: CASSPGAGDGYTF. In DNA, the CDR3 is TGTGCCAGCAGCCCCGGGGCAGGGGATGGCTACACCTTC.